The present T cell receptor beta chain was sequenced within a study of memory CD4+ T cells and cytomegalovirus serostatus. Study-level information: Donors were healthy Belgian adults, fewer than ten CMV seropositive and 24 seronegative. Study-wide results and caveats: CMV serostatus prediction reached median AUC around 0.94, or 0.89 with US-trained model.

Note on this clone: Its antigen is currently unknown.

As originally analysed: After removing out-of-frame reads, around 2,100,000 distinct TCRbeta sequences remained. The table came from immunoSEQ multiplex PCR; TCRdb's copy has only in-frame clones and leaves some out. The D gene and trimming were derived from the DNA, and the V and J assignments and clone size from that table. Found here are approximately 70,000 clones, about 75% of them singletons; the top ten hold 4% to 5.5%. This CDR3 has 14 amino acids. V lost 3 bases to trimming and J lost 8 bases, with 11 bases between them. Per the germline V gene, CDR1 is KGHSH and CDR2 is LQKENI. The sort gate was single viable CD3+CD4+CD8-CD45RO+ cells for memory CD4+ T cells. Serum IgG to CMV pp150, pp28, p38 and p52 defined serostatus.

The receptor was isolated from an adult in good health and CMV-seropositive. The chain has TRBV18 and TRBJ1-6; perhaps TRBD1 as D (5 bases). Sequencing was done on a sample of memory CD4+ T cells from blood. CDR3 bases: TGTGCCAGCTCACCGAAGGGGCGGGATTCACCCCTCCACTTT. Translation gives CASSPKGRDSPLHF.